These 28 T cell receptor beta chains share one sample of origin, sequenced in a study of blood T cell repertoires in COVID-19. Libraries were prepared by immunoSEQ multiplex PCR; TCRdb keeps only in-frame clonotypes and omits some of them. The sample carries about 81,000 clones, 85% to 90% recorded once. Input material: peripheral blood. Receptor source: a woman over 75 with acute or convalescent COVID-19.

This clone came up once. The rearrangement links TRBV6-5 to TRBJ2-7; D is undetermined. Deletions cut 6 bases from V and 2 bases from J, with 17 bases between. Germline V gene data show CDR1 as MNHEY and CDR2 as SVGAGI. The CDR3 extends over 15 amino acids. The CDR3 spells CASRREASLPYEQYF. CDR3 in DNA: TGTGCCAGCAGGCGAGAAGCGAGCCTTCCCTACGAGCAGTACTTC.

J is TRBJ1-1 and V is TRBV15; tentative D call: TRBD1 (6 bases). The CDR3 is made up of 14 amino acids. Germline V CDR1 and CDR2: LNHNV, YYDKDF (reference sequence). Trimming left V 0 bases short and J 7 bases short, with 12 bases between. CDR3 protein: CATSREGGGYEAFF. The CDR3 DNA follows: TGTGCCACCAGCAGAGAAGGGGGGGGCTATGAAGCTTTCTTT.

The chain carries TRBV5-4 and TRBJ2-2; D possibly corresponds to TRBD1 (5 bases). This CDR3 region has 14 residues. Trimming stripped 3 bases from V and 1 base from J, with 7 bases between. Germline CDR1 is SGHNT and CDR2 is YYREEE (reference sequence). In DNA form, the CDR3 reads TGTGCCAGCAGCTCCGGACAGAACACCGGGGAGCTGTTTTTT. It translates to CASSSGQNTGELFF.

The chain combines TRBV11-1 with TRBJ2-3, with 9 positions matching TRBD1. The CDR3 spans 14 residues. The V and J ends lost 5 bases and 5 bases, in that order; junction bases with no gene match: 5. The germline gives CDR1 SGHAT, CDR2 FQDESV (reference sequence). CDR3 DNA: TGTGCCAGCAGCCGGGACAGGGTTATAGATACGCAGTATTTT. This gives the protein CASSRDRVIDTQYF. The full variable domain, completed using reference TRBV11-1 and TRBJ2-3, is EAEVAQSPRYKITEKSQAVAFWCDPISGHATLYWYRQILGQGPELLVQFQDESVVDDSQLPKDRFSAERLKGVDSTLKIQPAELGDSAMYLCASSRDRVIDTQYFGPGTRLTVL.

V and J are TRBV7-8 and TRBJ1-1; D uncertain. The CDR3 is 17 amino acids. The V gene lost 0 bases and the J gene lost 4 bases, with 18 bases spanning the gap. Germline CDR1 and CDR2: SGHVS and FQNEAQ. CDR3: CASSLAKTNFLATEAFF. In DNA, the CDR3 is TGTGCCAGCAGCTTAGCTAAGACAAACTTTTTGGCCACTGAAGCTTTCTTT. Using reference TRBV7-8 and TRBJ1-1 for the parts outside the CDR3, the full variable domain is GAGVSQSPRYKVAKRGQDVALRCDPISGHVSLFWYQQALGQGPEFLTYFQNEAQLDKSGLPSDRFFAERPEGSVSTLKIQRTQQEDSAVYLCASSLAKTNFLATEAFFGQGTRLTVV.

Details on this clone: This same CDR3 is encoded by further DNA sequences in the sample. This chain links TRBV19 with TRBJ2-2; 10 nucleotides line up with TRBD1. The germline gives CDR1 LNHDA, CDR2 SQIVND (reference sequence). J was trimmed by 5 bases and V by 3 bases; bases with no gene match: 0. The CDR3 extends over 14 amino acids. As DNA, the CDR3 is TGTGCCAGTAGTATGGACAGGGGGACCGGGGAGCTGTTTTTT. The encoded protein is CASSMDRGTGELFF.

The V call is TRBV5-5, the J call TRBJ2-6; no definite D call. Deletions cut 0 bases from V and 0 bases from J, with 4 bases between. The CDR3 consists of 15 residues. CDR1 is SGHKS and CDR2 is YYEKEE in the germline V gene (reference sequence). CDR3: CASSLEHSGANVLTF. The CDR3 DNA is TGTGCCAGCAGCTTGGAGCACTCTGGGGCCAACGTCCTGACTTTC.

This chain joins TRBV7-2 and TRBJ1-6; D ambiguous. The CDR3 spans 15 residues. Germline values: CDR1 SGHTA, CDR2 FQGNSA. Trimming removed 8 bases from V and 0 bases from J, with 11 bases in between. The CDR3 loop reads CASAGQRSYNSPLHF. CDR3 nucleotide sequence: TGTGCCAGCGCGGGCCAACGCTCCTATAATTCACCCCTCCACTTT.

The rearrangement links TRBV4-2 to TRBJ2-3; 8 nucleotides line up with TRBD2. Germline V gene sequence: CDR1 LGHNA, CDR2 YNFKEQ. Losses at the gene ends were 0 bases for V and 1 base for J; bases not matched to a gene: 0. The CDR3 is 15 residues long. The DNA of the CDR3 is TGTGCCAGCAGCCAAGAACTAGCGGGCACAGATACGCAGTATTTT. The encoded protein is CASSQELAGTDTQYF.

V usage is TRBV19 and J usage is TRBJ2-7; 12 bases line up with TRBD2. Germline V gives CDR1 LNHDA, CDR2 SQIVND (reference sequence). Trimming took 3 bases from V and 8 from J; bases not matched to a gene: 5. The CDR3 loop spans 14 amino acids. The CDR3 protein is CASSMGLAGFQQYF. CDR3 DNA: TGTGCCAGTAGTATGGGACTAGCGGGCTTCCAGCAGTACTTC. The variable domain in full, with the rest retrieved from reference TRBV19 and TRBJ2-7, is DGGITQSPKYLFRKEGQNVTLSCEQNLNHDAMYWYRQDPGQGLRLIYYSQIVNDFQKGDIAEGYSVSREKKESFPLTVTSAQKNPTAFYLCASSMGLAGFQQYFGPGTRLTVT.

The gene calls are TRBV5-8 and TRBJ1-6; D call uncertain. Germline CDR1 reads SGHTS; CDR2 reads YDEGEE. This CDR3 is built from 16 residues. V was pared by 4 bases and J by 0 bases, with 11 bases between. The CDR3 coding sequence is TGTGCCAGCAGCCCGGGATGGAGCTCCTATAATTCACCCCTCCACTTT. Translating gives CASSPGWSSYNSPLHF.

The gene calls are TRBV18 and TRBJ2-7, with TRBD1 as a possible D gene (5 bases). This CDR3 is built from 14 residues. Trimming removed 3 bases from V and 3 bases from J, with 12 bases in between. The V gene's germline CDR1 is KGHSH and CDR2 LQKENI. CDR3 in DNA: TGTGCCAGCTCACCTCAGGGTTCTGGCTACGAGCAGTACTTC. This sequence encodes CASSPQGSGYEQYF.

V is TRBV10-3 and J is TRBJ2-1, with a weak D call TRBD2 (6 bases). Germline V gene data show CDR1 as ENHRY and CDR2 as SYGVKD. The CDR3 has 13 residues. V lost 9 bases and J 7 bases, leaving 16 bases between the germline ends. Here the CDR3 DNA reads TGTGCCATTGGCGGCGGGAAGGATAATGAGCAGTTCTTC. Amino acid sequence: CAIGGGKDNEQFF.

The chain is built from TRBV5-5 and TRBJ1-5; TRBD1 matches at 7 bases. The CDR3 contains 17 residues. CDR1 and CDR2 (germline): SGHKS, YYEKEE (reference sequence). Trimming removed 5 bases from V and 1 base from J; junction bases left unmatched: 12. The CDR3: CASSHAIGGMSNQPQHF. CDR3 sequence (DNA): TGTGCCAGCAGTCACGCTATAGGGGGCATGAGCAATCAGCCCCAGCATTTT. The full variable domain, in which reference TRBV5-5 and TRBJ1-5 provide the parts outside the CDR3, is DAGVTQSPTHLIKTRGQQVTLRCSPISGHKSVSWYQQVLGQGPQFIFQYYEKEERGRGNFPDRFSARQFPNYSSELNVNALLLGDSALYLCASSHAIGGMSNQPQHFGDGTRLSIL.

Only a few counts were recorded for this clone. Here the CDR3 DNA reads TGTGCCAGCAGTTTACAGGTGAACACTGAAGCTTTCTTT. Translating it yields CASSLQVNTEAFF. This chain joins TRBV6-5 and TRBJ1-1; tentatively, D is TRBD1 (5 bases). The CDR3 is made up of 13 amino acids. V lost 4 bases and J 0 bases, leaving 6 bases between the germline ends. Germline CDR1 reads MNHEY; CDR2 reads SVGAGI.

This chain connects TRBV5-1 to TRBJ1-6; 7 bases align to TRBD1. Per germline, CDR1 SGHRS and CDR2 YFSETQ. Trimming took 4 bases from V and 5 from J; bases not matched to a gene: 3. The CDR3 extends over 14 amino acids. CDR3 sequence: CASSQGQNNSPLHF. CDR3 bases: TGCGCCAGCAGCCAGGGACAGAATAATTCACCCCTCCACTTT.

The chain is built from TRBV15 and TRBJ2-3; maybe TRBD1 (5 bases). CDR3 length: 15 amino acids. Germline V CDR1 and CDR2: LNHNV, YYDKDF (reference sequence). Deletions cut 3 bases from V and 2 bases from J, with 12 bases between. In nucleotides, the CDR3 is TGTGCCACCAGCAGCAAGACCAGGGCCACAGATACGCAGTATTTT. As protein: CATSSKTRATDTQYF.

CDR3 amino acids: CASSLRRQRSYNEQFF. The CDR3, as DNA: TGTGCCAGCAGCTTACGGCGACAAAGATCCTACAATGAGCAGTTCTTC. The chain employs TRBV7-2 and TRBJ2-1; D not resolved. This CDR3 region has 16 residues. Germline V lookup: CDR1 SGHTA, CDR2 FQGNSA. Trimming shortened V by 2 bases and J by 1 base, and 12 bases separated the two germline ends.

The chain joins TRBV2 to TRBJ2-1; 8 bases are shared with TRBD1. CDR3 length equals 17 residues. Trimming at V came to 7 bases and at J to 5 bases, leaving 16 bases not matched to a gene. Germline V gene data show CDR1 as SNHLY and CDR2 as FYNNEI. CDR3 loop: CASTNPTNRGLNNEQFF. In nucleotides, the CDR3 is TGTGCCAGCACCAATCCCACTAACAGGGGGTTGAACAATGAGCAGTTCTTC.

V and J are TRBV3-1 (or the pseudogene TRBV3-2) and TRBJ2-3, with D unclear. This CDR3 has 14 residues. The V end lost 2 bases, the J end lost 4 bases, and 10 bases lay between the germline ends. Germline V gives CDR1 LGHDT, CDR2 YNNKEL (reference sequence). CDR3 sequence (DNA): TGTGCCAGCAGCCAAACTACGGGTGCAGATACGCAGTATTTT. Translation gives CASSQTTGADTQYF.

Only a few counts were recorded for this clone. The rearrangement joins TRBV12-3 or TRBV12-4 to TRBJ1-6; D not certain. The CDR3 has 12 amino acids. Trimming cost V 0 bases and J 10 bases, with 4 bases left between them. CDR3 in amino acids: CASSLAKSPLHF. The DNA for the CDR3 is TGTGCCAGCAGTTTAGCTAAATCACCCCTCCACTTT.

This chain connects TRBV7-9 to TRBJ1-1; weak D call: TRBD1 (6 bases). V was shortened by 4 bases and J by 1 base, with 13 bases between the two germline ends. CDR1 and CDR2 (germline): SEHNR, FQNEAQ (reference sequence). The CDR3 runs to 15 residues. The CDR3 DNA reads TGTGCCAGCAGCTCTTCGACAGGCCAGAACACTGAAGCTTTCTTT. Its protein is CASSSSTGQNTEAFF.

The chain carries TRBV9 and TRBJ2-3, with 8 bases fitting TRBD2. CDR3 length equals 15 residues. The germline V gene has CDR1 SGDLS and CDR2 YYNGEE. Losses at the gene ends were 4 bases for V and 2 bases for J; bases not matched to a gene: 6. Written as DNA, the CDR3 is TGTGCCAGCAGCACCCGGGGGGGAGCCACAGATACGCAGTATTTT. It encodes CASSTRGGATDTQYF.

V usage is TRBV19 and J usage is TRBJ2-5; TRBD1 agrees at 7 bases. Trimming at V came to 7 bases and at J to 2 bases, leaving 10 bases not matched to a gene. The CDR3 consists of 15 residues. CDR1 and CDR2 (germline): LNHDA, SQIVND (reference sequence). The CDR3 loop is CASTVTGRRQETQYF. CDR3 DNA sequence: TGTGCCAGTACTGTGACAGGGAGAAGACAAGAGACCCAGTACTTC.

The chain couples TRBV5-1 to TRBJ2-2, with D possibly matching TRBD1 (6 bases). V was clipped by 4 bases and J by 6 bases, with 13 bases between them. This CDR3 spans 14 amino acids. Germline V gene lookup returns CDR1 SGHRS and CDR2 YFSETQ. The DNA of the CDR3 is TGCGCCAGCAGCCCGCAACAGGGTGCCGGGGAGCTGTTTTTT. It yields the protein CASSPQQGAGELFF.

The sample holds one count of this clone. The V and J genes are TRBV11-1 and TRBJ1-1, with TRBD1 matching over 10 bases. Germline V gene lookup returns CDR1 SGHAT and CDR2 FQDESV (reference sequence). The V gene end was trimmed by 2 bases and the J gene end by 10 bases; junction bases not matched to a gene: 10. The CDR3 length is 15 residues. CDR3 nucleotides: TGTGCCAGCAGCTTATACGACAGGGGGCAACGAGGAGCTTTCTTT. Translation gives CASSLYDRGQRGAFF.

CDR3 sequence reads: CASSLQPRTSGYNEQFF. The CDR3 DNA is TGTGCCAGCAGCCTTCAACCAAGGACTAGCGGGTACAATGAGCAGTTCTTC. The rearrangement uses TRBV9 and TRBJ2-1; 11 positions match TRBD2. V shed 4 bases and J 4 bases; nucleotides not matched to a gene: 10. Germline-derived CDR1 and CDR2 are SGDLS and YYNGEE. The CDR3 runs 17 residues.

Only one count was recorded for this clone. This chain joins TRBV15 and TRBJ1-1; the D is unclear. In germline, CDR1 is LNHNV, CDR2 YYDKDF (reference sequence). The CDR3 runs 14 residues. Deletions cut 3 bases from V and 4 bases from J, with 12 bases between. The DNA of the CDR3 is TGTGCCACCAGCAGTTATGGGGAGAGCACTGAAGCTTTCTTT. It translates to CATSSYGESTEAFF.